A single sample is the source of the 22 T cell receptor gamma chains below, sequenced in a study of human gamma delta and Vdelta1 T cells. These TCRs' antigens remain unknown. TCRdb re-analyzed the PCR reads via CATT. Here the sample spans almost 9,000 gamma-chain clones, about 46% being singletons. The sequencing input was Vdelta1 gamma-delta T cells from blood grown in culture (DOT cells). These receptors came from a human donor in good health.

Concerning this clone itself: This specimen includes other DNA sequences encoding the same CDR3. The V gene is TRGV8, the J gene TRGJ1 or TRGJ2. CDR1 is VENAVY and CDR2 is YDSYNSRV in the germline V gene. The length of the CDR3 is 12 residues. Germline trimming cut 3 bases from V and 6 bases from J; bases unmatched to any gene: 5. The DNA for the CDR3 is TGTGCCACCTGGGATGGAACTTATAAGAAACTCTTT. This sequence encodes CATWDGTYKKLF.

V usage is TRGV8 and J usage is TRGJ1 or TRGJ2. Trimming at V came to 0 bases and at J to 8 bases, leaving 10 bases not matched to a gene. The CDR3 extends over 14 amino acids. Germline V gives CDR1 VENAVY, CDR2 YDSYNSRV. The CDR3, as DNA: TGTGCCACCTGGGATAGGAAGGATTCGGATAAGAAACTCTTT. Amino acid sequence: CATWDRKDSDKKLF.

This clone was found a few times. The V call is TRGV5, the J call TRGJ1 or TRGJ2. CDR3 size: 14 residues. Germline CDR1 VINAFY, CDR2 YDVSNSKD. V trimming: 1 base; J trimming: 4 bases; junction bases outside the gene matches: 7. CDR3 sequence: CATWDSRDYYKKLF. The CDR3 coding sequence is TGTGCCACCTGGGACAGTCGAGACTATTATAAGAAACTCTTT.

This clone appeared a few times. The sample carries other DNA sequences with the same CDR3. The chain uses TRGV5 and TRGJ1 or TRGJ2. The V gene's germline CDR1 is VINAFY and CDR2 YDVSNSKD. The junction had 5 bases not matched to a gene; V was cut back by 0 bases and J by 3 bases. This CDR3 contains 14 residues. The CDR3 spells CATWDRRSYYKKLF. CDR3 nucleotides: TGTGCCACCTGGGACAGGCGGTCTTATTATAAGAAACTCTTT.

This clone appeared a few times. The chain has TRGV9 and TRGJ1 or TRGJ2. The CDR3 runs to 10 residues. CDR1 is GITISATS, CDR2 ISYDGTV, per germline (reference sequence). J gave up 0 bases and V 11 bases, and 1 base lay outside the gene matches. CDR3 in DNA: TGTGCCTCGAATTATTATAAGAAACTCTTT. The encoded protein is CASNYYKKLF.

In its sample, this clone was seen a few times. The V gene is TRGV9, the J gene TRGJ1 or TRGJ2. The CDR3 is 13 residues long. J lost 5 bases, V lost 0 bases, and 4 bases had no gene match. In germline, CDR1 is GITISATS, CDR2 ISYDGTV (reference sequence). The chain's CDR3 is CALWEVENYKKLF. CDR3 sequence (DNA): TGTGCCTTGTGGGAGGTGGAGAATTATAAGAAACTCTTT.

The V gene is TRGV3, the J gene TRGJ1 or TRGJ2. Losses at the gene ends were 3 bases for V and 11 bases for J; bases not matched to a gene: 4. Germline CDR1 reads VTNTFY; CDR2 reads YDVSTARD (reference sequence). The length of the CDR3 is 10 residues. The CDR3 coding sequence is TGTGCCACCTGGGACCGTCAGAAACTCTTT. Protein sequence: CATWDRQKLF.

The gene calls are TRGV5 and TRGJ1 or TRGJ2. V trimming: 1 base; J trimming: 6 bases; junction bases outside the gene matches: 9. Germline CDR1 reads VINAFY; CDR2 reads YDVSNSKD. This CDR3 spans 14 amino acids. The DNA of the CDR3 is TGTGCCACCTGGGACAGCGGCCGTCGTTATAAGAAACTCTTT. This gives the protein CATWDSGRRYKKLF.

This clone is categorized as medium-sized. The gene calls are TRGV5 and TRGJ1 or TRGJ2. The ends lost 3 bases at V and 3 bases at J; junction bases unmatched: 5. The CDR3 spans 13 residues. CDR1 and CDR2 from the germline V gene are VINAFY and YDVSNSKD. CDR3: CATWDGVYYKKLF. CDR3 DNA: TGTGCCACCTGGGACGGAGTTTATTATAAGAAACTCTTT.

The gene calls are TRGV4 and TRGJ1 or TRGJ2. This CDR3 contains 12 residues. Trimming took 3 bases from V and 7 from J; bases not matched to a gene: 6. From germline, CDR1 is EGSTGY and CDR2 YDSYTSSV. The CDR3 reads CATWDHAYKKLF. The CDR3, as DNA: TGTGCCACCTGGGATCACGCCTATAAGAAACTCTTT.

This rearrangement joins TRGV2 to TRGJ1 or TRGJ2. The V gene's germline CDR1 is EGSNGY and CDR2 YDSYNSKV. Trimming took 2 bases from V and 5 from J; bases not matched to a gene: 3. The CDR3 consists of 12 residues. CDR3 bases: TGTGCCACCTGGGACGATGATTATAAGAAACTCTTT. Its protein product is CATWDDDYKKLF.

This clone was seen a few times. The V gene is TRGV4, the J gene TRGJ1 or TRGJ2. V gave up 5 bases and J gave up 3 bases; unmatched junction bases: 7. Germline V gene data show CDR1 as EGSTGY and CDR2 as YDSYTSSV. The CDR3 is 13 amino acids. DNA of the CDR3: TGTGCCACCTGGGGCCCACTTTATTATAAGAAACTCTTT. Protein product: CATWGPLYYKKLF.

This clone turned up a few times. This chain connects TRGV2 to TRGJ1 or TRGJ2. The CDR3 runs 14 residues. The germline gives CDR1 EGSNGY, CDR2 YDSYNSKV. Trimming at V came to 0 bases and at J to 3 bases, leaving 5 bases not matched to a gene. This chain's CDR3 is CATWDGPVYYKKLF. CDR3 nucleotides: TGTGCCACCTGGGACGGGCCTGTTTATTATAAGAAACTCTTT.

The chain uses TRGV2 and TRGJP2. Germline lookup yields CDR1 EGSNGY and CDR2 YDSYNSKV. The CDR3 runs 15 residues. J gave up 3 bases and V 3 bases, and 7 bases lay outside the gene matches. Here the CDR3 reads CATWDRSGSDWIKTF. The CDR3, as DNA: TGTGCCACCTGGGACAGGTCCGGTAGTGATTGGATCAAGACGTTT.

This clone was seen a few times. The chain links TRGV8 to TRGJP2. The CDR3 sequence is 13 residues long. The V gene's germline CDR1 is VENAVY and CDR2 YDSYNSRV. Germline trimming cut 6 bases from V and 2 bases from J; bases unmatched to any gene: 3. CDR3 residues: CATWLSSDWIKTF. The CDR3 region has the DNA TGTGCCACCTGGCTGAGTAGTGATTGGATCAAGACGTTT.

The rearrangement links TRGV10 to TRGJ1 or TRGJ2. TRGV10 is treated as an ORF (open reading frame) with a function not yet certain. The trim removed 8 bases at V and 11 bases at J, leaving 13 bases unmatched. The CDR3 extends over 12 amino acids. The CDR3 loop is CAAWDGGSEKLF. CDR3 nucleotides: TGTGCTGCGTGGGATGGGGGGTCCGAGAAACTCTTT.

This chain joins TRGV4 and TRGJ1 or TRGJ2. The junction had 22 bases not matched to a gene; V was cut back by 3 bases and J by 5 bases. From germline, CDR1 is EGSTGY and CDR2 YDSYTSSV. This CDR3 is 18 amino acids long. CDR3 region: CATWDRSLDRSVDYKKLF. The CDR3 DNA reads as TGTGCCACCTGGGATCGGTCGCTAGACAGGAGTGTGGATTATAAGAAACTCTTT.

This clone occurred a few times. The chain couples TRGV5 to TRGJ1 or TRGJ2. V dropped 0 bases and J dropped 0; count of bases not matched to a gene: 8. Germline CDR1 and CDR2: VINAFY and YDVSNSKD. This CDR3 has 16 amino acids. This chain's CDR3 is CATWDRPPTNYYKKLF. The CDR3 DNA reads TGTGCCACCTGGGACAGGCCACCGACGAATTATTATAAGAAACTCTTT.

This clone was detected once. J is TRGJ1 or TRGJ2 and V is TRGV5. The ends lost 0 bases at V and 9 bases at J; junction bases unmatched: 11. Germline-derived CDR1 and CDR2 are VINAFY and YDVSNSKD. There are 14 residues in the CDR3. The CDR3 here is CATWDRPPFCKKLF. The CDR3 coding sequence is TGTGCCACCTGGGACAGGCCCCCATTTTGTAAGAAACTCTTT.

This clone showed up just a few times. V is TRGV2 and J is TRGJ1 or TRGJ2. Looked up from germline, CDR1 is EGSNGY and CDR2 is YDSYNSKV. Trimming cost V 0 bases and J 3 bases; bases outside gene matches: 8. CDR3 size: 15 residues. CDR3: CATWDGRYSYYKKLF. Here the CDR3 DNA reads TGTGCCACCTGGGACGGGCGATATTCTTATTATAAGAAACTCTTT.

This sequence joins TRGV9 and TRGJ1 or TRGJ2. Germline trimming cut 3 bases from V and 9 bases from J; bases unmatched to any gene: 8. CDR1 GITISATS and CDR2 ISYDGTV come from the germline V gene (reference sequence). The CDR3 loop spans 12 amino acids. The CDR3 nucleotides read TGTGCCTTGTGGGAGCCGCGGGGTAAGAAACTCTTT. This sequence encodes CALWEPRGKKLF.

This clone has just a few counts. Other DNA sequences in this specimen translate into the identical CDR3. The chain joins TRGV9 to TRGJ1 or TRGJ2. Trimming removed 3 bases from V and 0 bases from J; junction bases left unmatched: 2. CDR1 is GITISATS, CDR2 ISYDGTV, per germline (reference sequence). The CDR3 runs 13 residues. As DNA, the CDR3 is TGTGCCTTGTGGGAGCAGAATTATTATAAGAAACTCTTT. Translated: CALWEQNYYKKLF.